This entry lists 11 T cell receptor beta chains sequenced from one sample in a study of blood T cell repertoires in COVID-19. Measured with immunoSEQ multiplex PCR; TCRdb has only the in-frame clones, and not every one. The profile shows approximately 170,000 clones, around 80% of them singletons. The specimen sequenced was PBMCs or T cells enriched from blood (not recorded which). The receptors come from a woman aged 70-85 years in a cohort exposed to, infected with or recovered from COVID-19 (not recorded which).

The chain combines TRBV5-1 with TRBJ2-5; 9 bases fit TRBD2. This CDR3 is 15 amino acids long. Germline V gene data show CDR1 as SGHRS and CDR2 as YFSETQ. The V segment lost 0 bases and the J segment 4 bases; nucleotides outside the gene matches: 4. In nucleotides, the CDR3 is TGCGCCAGCAGCTTGGCCGGTAGCGGGAGAGAGACCCAGTACTTC. Translated, it gives CASSLAGSGRETQYF.

The chain has TRBV7-6 and TRBJ1-2; TRBD1 might be the D (5 bases). CDR1 is SGHVS and CDR2 is FNYEAQ in the germline V gene. The CDR3 sequence is 13 residues long. The ends were cut back, 2 bases at V and 8 bases at J, with 12 bases in the middle. Here the CDR3 reads CASSLTGGRGYTF. CDR3 nucleotide sequence: TGTGCCAGCAGCTTAACGGGGGGACGGGGCTACACCTTC.

This clone was observed once. The chain is built from TRBV5-6 and TRBJ2-7; tentatively, D is TRBD2 (6 bases). CDR3 length: 15 residues. Per germline, CDR1 SGHDT and CDR2 YYEEEE. The V end lost 6 bases, the J end lost 4 bases, and 20 bases lay between the germline ends. In DNA form, the CDR3 reads TGTGCCAGCATCATGTATGGGAGGTCCCCGTACGAGCAGTACTTC. This translates into CASIMYGRSPYEQYF.

This clone was found once. The gene calls are TRBV28 and TRBJ2-4; D is possibly TRBD2 (5 bases). This CDR3 has 14 amino acids. Germline V lookup: CDR1 MDHEN, CDR2 SYDVKM. V shed 7 bases and J shed 6 bases, with 16 bases lying between them. The CDR3 protein is CASTLHTGGNIQYF. CDR3 in DNA: TGTGCCAGCACCTTACATACCGGAGGAAACATTCAGTACTTC.

The chain joins TRBV5-1 to TRBJ1-1; 8 bases are shared with TRBD1. V shed 3 bases and J 1 base; nucleotides not matched to a gene: 5. CDR1 and CDR2 from the germline V gene are SGHRS and YFSETQ. CDR3 length: 15 residues. The CDR3 spells CASSSGQGGNTEAFF. CDR3 nucleotides: TGCGCCAGCAGCTCAGGACAGGGCGGGAACACTGAAGCTTTCTTT.

The gene calls are TRBV28 and TRBJ1-4; 9 nucleotides line up with TRBD1. Germline V gene data show CDR1 as MDHEN and CDR2 as SYDVKM. V dropped 2 bases and J dropped 5; count of bases not matched to a gene: 3. The CDR3 consists of 15 residues. CDR3 sequence: CASSLTGGGNEKLFF. The CDR3 nucleotides read TGTGCCAGCAGTTTAACAGGGGGCGGAAATGAAAAACTGTTTTTT.

The V gene is TRBV15, the J gene TRBJ1-1; the match to TRBD1 covers 8 bases. Germline V gives CDR1 LNHNV, CDR2 YYDKDF (reference sequence). The CDR3 runs to 15 residues. V was pared by 5 bases and J by 5 bases, with 10 bases of the junction left unmatched. CDR3 sequence (DNA): TGTGCCACCAGCGGGGACAGGAAATTAGGTACTGAAGCTTTCTTT. Protein: CATSGDRKLGTEAFF.

The gene calls are TRBV28 and TRBJ2-7; 11 bases match TRBD1. The CDR3 sequence is 14 residues long. Germline trimming cut 4 bases from V and 4 bases from J; bases unmatched to any gene: 3. Germline V lookup: CDR1 MDHEN, CDR2 SYDVKM. In DNA, the CDR3 is TGTGCCAGCAGTTGGACAGGGGGCCGGTACGAGCAGTACTTC. Residues: CASSWTGGRYEQYF.

The rearrangement uses TRBV2 and TRBJ1-2; D gene uncertain. The V end lost 6 bases, the J end lost 5 bases, and 7 bases lay between the germline ends. The CDR3 covers 11 residues. Per germline, CDR1 SNHLY and CDR2 FYNNEI. The CDR3 region has the DNA TGTGCCAGCAGCCGGGAGTATGGCTACACCTTC. Translated, it gives CASSREYGYTF.

The rearrangement joins TRBV9 to TRBJ2-7, with 11 positions matching TRBD2. The germline V gene encodes CDR1 SGDLS and CDR2 YYNGEE. The junction had 5 bases not matched to a gene; V was cut back by 0 bases and J by 6 bases. CDR3 length: 15 amino acids. As DNA, the CDR3 is TGTGCCAGCAGCGTAGGCGCTAGCGGGGGGAGCGAGCAGTACTTC. As protein: CASSVGASGGSEQYF.

The chain employs TRBV6-5 and TRBJ2-1, with 8 bases fitting TRBD1. V lost 6 bases and J lost 0; bases outside the gene matches: 4. Germline lookup yields CDR1 MNHEY and CDR2 SVGAGI. CDR3 length: 15 residues. As DNA, the CDR3 is TGTGCCAGCAGAACGACAGGGGACTCCTACAATGAGCAGTTCTTC. Encoded protein: CASRTTGDSYNEQFF.